Listed below are T cell receptor beta chains from one sample, sequenced in a study of naive CD8 T cells in extremely preterm neonates. Sequenced by immunoSEQ multiplex PCR; TCRdb stores in-frame clones only, minus some. The sample includes 21,000 or so clones, around 89% of them seen just once. Sequenced sample: naive CD8+ T cells from cord blood. The receptors here all came from a boy who was born preterm. Both conserved end residues are part of each CDR3. The order of the fields is CDR3 DNA, CDR3 protein, D gene, CDR3 length, V gene, J gene, clone size. D genes are given only for firm matches. For some rows the clone size is stated as once, few or many, or as a class when expanded; others skip it.

TGTGCCAGCAGCTTGCGGGTGGAGTACACCGGGGAGCTGTTTTTT	CASSLRVEYTGELFF	.	15	TRBV5-6	TRBJ2-2	.
TGTGCCAGTAGTACCGGACAGGGCAATCAGCCCCAGCATTTT	CASSTGQGNQPQHF	TRBD1	14	TRBV19	TRBJ1-5	.
TGTGCCAGCAGTGAAGGGACAGGGAACAATGAGCAGTTCTTC	CASSEGTGNNEQFF	TRBD1	14	TRBV2	TRBJ2-1	.
TGTGCCAGCAGTTCCCAGGACGGGTACTACGAGCAGTACTTC	CASSSQDGYYEQYF	.	14	TRBV6-6	TRBJ2-7	.
TGTGCCAGCAGGTTCAGCGGGGGGGCTTCCTACGAGCAGTACTTC	CASRFSGGASYEQYF	TRBD2	15	TRBV5-4	TRBJ2-7	.
TGTGCCAGCAGCTGGGGCTACGAGCAGTACTTC	CASSWGYEQYF	.	11	TRBV7-2	TRBJ2-7	.
TGTGCCAGTAGTCCAGGGGGTCTATATGGCTACACCTTC	CASSPGGLYGYTF	TRBD1	13	TRBV19	TRBJ1-2	.
TGTGCTAGTGGTTTGGTACGGCAGTACTTC	CASGLVRQYF	.	10	TRBV12-5	TRBJ2-7	.
TGCGCCAGCAGCCAAGACAGTAGCTCCTACAATGAGCAGTTCTTC	CASSQDSSSYNEQFF	.	15	TRBV4-1	TRBJ2-1	.
TGTGCCTGGAGTACCGGACTAGCCTATGAGCAGTTCTTC	CAWSTGLAYEQFF	TRBD2	13	TRBV30	TRBJ2-1	.
TGTGCCAGCAGTTTATGGGGGACAGGGGGCTACGAGCAGTACTTC	CASSLWGTGGYEQYF	TRBD1	15	TRBV27	TRBJ2-7	.
TGCGCCAGCAGCTTACAGGGGGCGAACACTGAAGCTTTCTTT	CASSLQGANTEAFF	TRBD1	14	TRBV5-1	TRBJ1-1	.
TGTGCCAGCAGCTTCACAACTAATGAAAAACTGTTTTTT	CASSFTTNEKLFF	.	13	TRBV7-6	TRBJ1-4	once
TGTGCCAGCAGCTTAGAAGCGGGGGGTGGGACAGATACGCAGTATTTT	CASSLEAGGGTDTQYF	TRBD2	16	TRBV7-9	TRBJ2-3	once
TGTGCCAGCAGTCAGGGGGCTGAAGCTTTCTTT	CASSQGAEAFF	TRBD1	11	TRBV6-9	TRBJ1-1	.
TGTGCCAGCAGCTTAGAGGCGAACACTGAAGCTTTCTTT	CASSLEANTEAFF	.	13	TRBV11-2	TRBJ1-1	.
TGTGCCAGTAGGGGAAGTTGGACTGAAGCTTTCTTT	CASRGSWTEAFF	.	12	TRBV19	TRBJ1-1	once
TGTGCCAGCAGTTTCAGGACAGGCTACGAGCAGTACTTC	CASSFRTGYEQYF	TRBD1	13	TRBV27	TRBJ2-7	.
TGTGCCAGCAGTTTCCGGGACTACAATGAGCAGTTCTTC	CASSFRDYNEQFF	.	13	TRBV27	TRBJ2-1	.
TGCGCCAGCAGCCACAGGGGGCTGAACACTGAAGCTTTCTTT	CASSHRGLNTEAFF	TRBD1	14	TRBV4-1	TRBJ1-1	.